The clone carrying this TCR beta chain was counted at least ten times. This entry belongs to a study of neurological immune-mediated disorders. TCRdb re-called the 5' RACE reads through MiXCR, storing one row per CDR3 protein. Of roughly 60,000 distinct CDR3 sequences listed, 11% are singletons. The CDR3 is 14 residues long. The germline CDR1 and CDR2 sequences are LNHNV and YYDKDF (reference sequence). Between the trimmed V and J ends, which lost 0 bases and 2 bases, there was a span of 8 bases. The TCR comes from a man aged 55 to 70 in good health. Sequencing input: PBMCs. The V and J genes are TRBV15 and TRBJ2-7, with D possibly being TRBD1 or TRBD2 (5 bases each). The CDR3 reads CATSRDRGAYEQYF. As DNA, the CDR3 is TGTGCCACCAGCAGAGACCGGGGCGCCTACGAGCAGTACTTC.